This T cell receptor beta chain stems from a study of blood T cells in healthy people across ages. Study-wide results and caveats: PBMCs were not sorted, which prevented a conclusive comparison of naive versus antigen-experienced cells.

Notes on this clonotype: No antigen is known for it.

Primed by a sample-barcoded 5' primer and a J-beta primer mix, a second PCR proceeded for roughly 6 to 12 cycles. Via MiXCR, TCRdb re-called the 5' RACE reads, giving one row per CDR3 protein. Of 1.5 million or so distinct CDR3 sequences listed, roughly two fifths are singletons. Sequencing was done on a sample of blood. This TCR was recovered from a woman aged 18-29 years in good health.

The CDR3 reads CASRQSALAKNIQYF. The CDR3 region has the DNA TGTGCCAGCAGGCAATCGGCATTAGCCAAAAACATTCAGTACTTC. This rearrangement joins TRBV7-2 to TRBJ2-4; D not certain. The CDR3 contains 15 residues. Germline V gives CDR1 SGHTA, CDR2 FQGNSA. V lost 6 bases, J lost 0 bases, and 12 bases lay in between.